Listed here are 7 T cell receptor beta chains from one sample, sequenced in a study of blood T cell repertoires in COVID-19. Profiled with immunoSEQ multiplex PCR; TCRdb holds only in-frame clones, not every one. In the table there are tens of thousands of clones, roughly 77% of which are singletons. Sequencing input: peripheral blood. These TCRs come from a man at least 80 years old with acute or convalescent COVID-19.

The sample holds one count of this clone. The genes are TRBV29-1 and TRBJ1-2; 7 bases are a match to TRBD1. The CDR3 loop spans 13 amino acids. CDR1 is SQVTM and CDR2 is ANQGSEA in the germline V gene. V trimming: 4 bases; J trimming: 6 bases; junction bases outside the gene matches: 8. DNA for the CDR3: TGCAGCGTTGGAAGGGGGCTCTCCCATGGCTACACCTTC. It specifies CSVGRGLSHGYTF. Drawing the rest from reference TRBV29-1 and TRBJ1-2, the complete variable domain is SAVISQKPSRDICQRGTSLTIQCQVDSQVTMMFWYRQQPGQSLTLIATANQGSEATYESGFVIDKFPISRPNLTFSTLTVSNMSPEDSSIYLCSVGRGLSHGYTFGSGTRLTVV.

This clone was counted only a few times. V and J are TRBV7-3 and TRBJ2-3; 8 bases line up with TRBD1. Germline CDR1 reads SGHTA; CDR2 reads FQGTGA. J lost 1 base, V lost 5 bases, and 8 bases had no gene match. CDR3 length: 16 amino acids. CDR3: CASSVRQGTGTDTQYF. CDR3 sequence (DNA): TGTGCCAGCAGCGTAAGACAGGGGACAGGCACAGATACGCAGTATTTT.

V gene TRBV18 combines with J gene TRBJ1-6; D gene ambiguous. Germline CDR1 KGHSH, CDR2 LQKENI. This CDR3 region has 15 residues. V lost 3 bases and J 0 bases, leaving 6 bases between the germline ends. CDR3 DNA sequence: TGTGCCAGCTCACCCTCCAGCTCCTATAATTCACCCCTCCACTTT. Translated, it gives CASSPSSSYNSPLHF.

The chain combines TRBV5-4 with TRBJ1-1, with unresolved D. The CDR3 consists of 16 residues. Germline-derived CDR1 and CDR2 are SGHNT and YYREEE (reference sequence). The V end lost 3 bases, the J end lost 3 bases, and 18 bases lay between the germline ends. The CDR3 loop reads CASSSRRVVGDTEAFF. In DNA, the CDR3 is TGTGCCAGCAGCTCCCGCCGGGTTGTCGGGGACACTGAAGCTTTCTTT.

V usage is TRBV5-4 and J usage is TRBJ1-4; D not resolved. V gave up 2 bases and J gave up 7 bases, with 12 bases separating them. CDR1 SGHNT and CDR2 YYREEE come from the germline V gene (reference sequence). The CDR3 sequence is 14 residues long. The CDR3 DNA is TGTGCCAGCAGCTTTTGGAATACGGGTGAAAAACTGTTTTTT. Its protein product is CASSFWNTGEKLFF.

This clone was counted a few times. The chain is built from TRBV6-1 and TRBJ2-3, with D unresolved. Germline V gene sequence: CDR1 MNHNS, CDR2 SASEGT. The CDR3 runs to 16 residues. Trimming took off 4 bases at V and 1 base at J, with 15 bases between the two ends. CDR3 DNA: TGTGCCAGCAGTGCGAACTTGCCCCGGGGCACAGATACGCAGTATTTT. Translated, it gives CASSANLPRGTDTQYF.

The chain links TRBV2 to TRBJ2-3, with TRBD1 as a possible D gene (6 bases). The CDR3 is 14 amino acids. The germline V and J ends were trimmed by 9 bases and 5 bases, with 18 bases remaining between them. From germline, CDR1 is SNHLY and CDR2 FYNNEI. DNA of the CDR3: TGTGCCAGTAAACAGGGTGTCGTTCAAGATACGCAGTATTTT. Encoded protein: CASKQGVVQDTQYF.